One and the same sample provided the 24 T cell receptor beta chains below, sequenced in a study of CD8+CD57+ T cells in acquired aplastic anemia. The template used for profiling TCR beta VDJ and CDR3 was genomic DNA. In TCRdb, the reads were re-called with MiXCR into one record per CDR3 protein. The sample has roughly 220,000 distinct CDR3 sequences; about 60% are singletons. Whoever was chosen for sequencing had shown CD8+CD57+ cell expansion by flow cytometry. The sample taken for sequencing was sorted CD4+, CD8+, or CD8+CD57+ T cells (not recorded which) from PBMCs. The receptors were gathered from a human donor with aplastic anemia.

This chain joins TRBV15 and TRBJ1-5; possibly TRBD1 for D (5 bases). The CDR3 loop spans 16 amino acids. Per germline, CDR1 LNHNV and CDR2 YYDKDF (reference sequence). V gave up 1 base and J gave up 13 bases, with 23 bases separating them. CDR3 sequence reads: CATSRAGQGWNHPQHF. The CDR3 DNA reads TGTGCCACCAGCAGAGCGGGGCAGGGATGGAATCATCCTCAGCATTTT.

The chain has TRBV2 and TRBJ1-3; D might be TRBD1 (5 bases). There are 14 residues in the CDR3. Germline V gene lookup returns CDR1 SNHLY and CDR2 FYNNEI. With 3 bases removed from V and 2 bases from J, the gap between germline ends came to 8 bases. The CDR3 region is CASSEGGAGNTIYF. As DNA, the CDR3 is TGTGCCAGCAGTGAGGGGGGAGCTGGAAACACCATATATTTT.

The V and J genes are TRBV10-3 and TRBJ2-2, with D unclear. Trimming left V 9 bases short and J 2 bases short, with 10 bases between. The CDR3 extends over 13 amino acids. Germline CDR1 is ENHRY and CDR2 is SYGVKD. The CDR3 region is CAMRRENTGELFF. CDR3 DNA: TGTGCCATGAGGCGAGAAAACACCGGGGAGCTGTTTTTT.

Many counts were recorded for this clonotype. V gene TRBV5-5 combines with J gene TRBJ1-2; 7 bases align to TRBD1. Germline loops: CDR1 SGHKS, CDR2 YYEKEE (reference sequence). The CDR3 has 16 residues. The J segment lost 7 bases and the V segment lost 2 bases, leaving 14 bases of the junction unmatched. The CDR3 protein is CASSLLDRVGFLGYTF. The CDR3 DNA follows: TGTGCCAGCAGCTTACTTGACAGGGTGGGATTTCTTGGCTACACCTTC.

The CDR3 DNA sequence: TGCGCCAGCAGCCCCACCTTGGGACAGGGCTATGGCTACACCTTC. Translated: CASSPTLGQGYGYTF. J is TRBJ1-2 and V is TRBV4-1, with TRBD1 identical over 9 bases. CDR3 length: 15 amino acids. V lost 4 bases, J lost 4 bases, and 7 bases stayed unmatched. The germline V gene encodes CDR1 MGHRA and CDR2 YSYEKL.

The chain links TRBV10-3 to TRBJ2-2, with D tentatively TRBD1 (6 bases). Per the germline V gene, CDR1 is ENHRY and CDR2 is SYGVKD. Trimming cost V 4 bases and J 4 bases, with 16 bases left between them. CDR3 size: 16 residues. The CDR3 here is CAISVSAPGVTGELFF. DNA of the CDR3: TGTGCCATCAGTGTGTCCGCCCCAGGGGTCACCGGGGAGCTGTTTTTT.

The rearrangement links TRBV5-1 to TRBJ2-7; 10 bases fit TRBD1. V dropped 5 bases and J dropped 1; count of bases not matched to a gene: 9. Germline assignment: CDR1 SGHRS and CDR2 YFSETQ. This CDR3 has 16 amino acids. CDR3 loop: CASRSGQGVPSYEQYF. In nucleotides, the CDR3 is TGCGCCAGCAGGTCCGGACAGGGGGTGCCTTCCTACGAGCAGTACTTC. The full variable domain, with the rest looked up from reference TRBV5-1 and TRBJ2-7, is KAGVTQTPRYLIKTRGQQVTLSCSPISGHRSVSWYQQTPGQGLQFLFEYFSETQRNKGNFPGRFSGRQFSNSRSEMNVSTLELGDSALYLCASRSGQGVPSYEQYFGPGTRLTVT.

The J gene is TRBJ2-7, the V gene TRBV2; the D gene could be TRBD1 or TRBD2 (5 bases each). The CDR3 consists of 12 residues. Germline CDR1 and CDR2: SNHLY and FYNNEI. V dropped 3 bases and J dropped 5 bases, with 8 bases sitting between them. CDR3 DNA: TGTGCCAGCAGTGAGGGGGTCCACGAGCAGTACTTC. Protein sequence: CASSEGVHEQYF. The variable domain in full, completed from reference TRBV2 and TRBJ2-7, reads EPEVTQTPSHQVTQMGQEVILRCVPISNHLYFYWYRQILGQKVEFLVSFYNNEISEKSEIFDDQFSVERPDGSNFTLKIRSTKLEDSAMYFCASSEGVHEQYFGPGTRLTVT.

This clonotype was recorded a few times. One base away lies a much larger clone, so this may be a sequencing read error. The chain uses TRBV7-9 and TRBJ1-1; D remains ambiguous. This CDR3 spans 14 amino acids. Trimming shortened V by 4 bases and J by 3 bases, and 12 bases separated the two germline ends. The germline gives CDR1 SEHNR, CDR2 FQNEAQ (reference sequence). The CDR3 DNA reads TGTGCCAGCAGCTACTACGGCTCCGACACTGAAGCTTTCTTT. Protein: CASSYYGSDTEAFF.

Written as DNA, the CDR3 is TGTGCCAGCAGCCCTGCGGAGGCCAGACTCATCTCCTACGAGCAGTACTTC. Translation: CASSPAEARLISYEQYF. The chain joins TRBV7-9 to TRBJ2-7, with TRBD2 as a possible D gene (5 bases). This CDR3 comprises 17 residues. Germline CDR1 and CDR2: SEHNR and FQNEAQ (reference sequence). V lost 5 bases and J 0 bases, leaving 20 bases between the germline ends. Together with reference TRBV7-9 and TRBJ2-7, the CDR3 gives the full variable domain: DTGVSQNPRHKITKRGQNVTFRCDPISEHNRLYWYRQTLGQGPEFLTYFQNEAQLEKSRLLSDRFSAERPKGSFSTLEIQRTEQGDSAMYLCASSPAEARLISYEQYFGPGTRLTVT.

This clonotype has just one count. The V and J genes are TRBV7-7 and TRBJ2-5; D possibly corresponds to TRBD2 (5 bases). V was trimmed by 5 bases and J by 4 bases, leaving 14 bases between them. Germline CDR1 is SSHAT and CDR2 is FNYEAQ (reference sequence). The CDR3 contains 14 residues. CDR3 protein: CASSKGGLPETQYF. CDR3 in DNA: TGTGCCAGCAGCAAAGGAGGCCTGCCAGAGACCCAGTACTTC.

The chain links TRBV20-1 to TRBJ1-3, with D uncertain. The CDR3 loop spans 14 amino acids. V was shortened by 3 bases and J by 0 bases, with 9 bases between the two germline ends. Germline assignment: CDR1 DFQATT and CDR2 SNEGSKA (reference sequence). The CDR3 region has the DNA TGCAGTGCTAGTTGGGAAAACTCTGGAAACACCATATATTTT. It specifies CSASWENSGNTIYF.

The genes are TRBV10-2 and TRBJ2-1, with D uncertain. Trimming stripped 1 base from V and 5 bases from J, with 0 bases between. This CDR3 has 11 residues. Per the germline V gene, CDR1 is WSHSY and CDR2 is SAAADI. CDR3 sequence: CASSEYNEQFF. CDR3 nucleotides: TGCGCCAGCAGTGAGTACAATGAGCAGTTCTTC.

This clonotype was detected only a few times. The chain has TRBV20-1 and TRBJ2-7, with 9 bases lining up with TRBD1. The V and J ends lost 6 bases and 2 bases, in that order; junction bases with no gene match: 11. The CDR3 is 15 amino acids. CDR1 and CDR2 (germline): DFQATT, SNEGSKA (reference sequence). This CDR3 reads CSAPSGTGNPYEQYF. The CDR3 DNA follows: TGCAGTGCCCCATCCGGGACAGGGAATCCCTACGAGCAGTACTTC.

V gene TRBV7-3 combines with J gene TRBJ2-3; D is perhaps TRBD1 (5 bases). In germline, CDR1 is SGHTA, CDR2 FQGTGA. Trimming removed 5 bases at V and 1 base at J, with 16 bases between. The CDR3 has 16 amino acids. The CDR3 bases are TGTGCCAGCAGCGACGGGCGGCTAGGGGGCACAGATACGCAGTATTTT. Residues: CASSDGRLGGTDTQYF.

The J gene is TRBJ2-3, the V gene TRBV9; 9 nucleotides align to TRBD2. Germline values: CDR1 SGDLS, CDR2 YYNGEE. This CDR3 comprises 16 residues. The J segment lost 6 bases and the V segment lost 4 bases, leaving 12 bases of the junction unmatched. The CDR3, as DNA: TGTGCCAGCAGCTCACATGGCGGGGGGGATTTCGATACGCAGTATTTT. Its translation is CASSSHGGGDFDTQYF.

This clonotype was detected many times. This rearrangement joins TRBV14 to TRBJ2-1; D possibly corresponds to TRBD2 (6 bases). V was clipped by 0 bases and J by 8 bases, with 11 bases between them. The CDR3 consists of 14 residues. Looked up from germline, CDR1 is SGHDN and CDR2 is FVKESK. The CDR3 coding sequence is TGTGCCAGCAGCCAAGAGGAGGGCAACTATGAGCAGTTCTTC. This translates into CASSQEEGNYEQFF.

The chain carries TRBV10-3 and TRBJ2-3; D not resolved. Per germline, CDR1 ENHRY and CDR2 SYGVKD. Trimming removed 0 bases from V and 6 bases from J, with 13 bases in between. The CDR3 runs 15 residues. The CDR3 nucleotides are TGTGCCATCAGTGAGTCGGGCACCACCACGGATACGCAGTATTTT. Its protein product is CAISESGTTTDTQYF.

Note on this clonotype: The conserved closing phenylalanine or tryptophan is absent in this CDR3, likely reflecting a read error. The CDR3 spells CASSLGLAGSYEQYS. The CDR3 DNA sequence: TGTGCCAGCAGCCTCGGACTAGCCGGGTCCTACGAGCAGTACTCC. The rearrangement links TRBV7-2 to TRBJ2-7, with TRBD2 matching 8 bases. V trimming: 5 bases; J trimming: 1 base; junction bases outside the gene matches: 7. The CDR3 extends over 15 amino acids. Germline assignment: CDR1 SGHTA and CDR2 FQGNSA.

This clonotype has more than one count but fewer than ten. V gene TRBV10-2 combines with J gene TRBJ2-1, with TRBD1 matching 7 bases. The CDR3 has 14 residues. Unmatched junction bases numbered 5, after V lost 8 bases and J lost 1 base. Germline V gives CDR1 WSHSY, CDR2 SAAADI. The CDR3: CASVDRVSYNEQFF. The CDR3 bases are TGCGCCAGCGTCGACAGGGTTTCCTACAATGAGCAGTTCTTC.

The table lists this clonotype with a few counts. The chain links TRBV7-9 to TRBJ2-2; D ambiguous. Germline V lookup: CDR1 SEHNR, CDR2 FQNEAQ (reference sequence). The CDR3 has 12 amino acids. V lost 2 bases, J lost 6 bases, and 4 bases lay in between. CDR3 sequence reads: CASSLSSGELFF. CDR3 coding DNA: TGTGCCAGCAGCTTATCTTCCGGGGAGCTGTTTTTT. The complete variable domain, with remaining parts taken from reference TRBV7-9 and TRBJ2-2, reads DTGVSQNPRHKITKRGQNVTFRCDPISEHNRLYWYRQTLGQGPEFLTYFQNEAQLEKSRLLSDRFSAERPKGSFSTLEIQRTEQGDSAMYLCASSLSSGELFFGEGSRLTVL.

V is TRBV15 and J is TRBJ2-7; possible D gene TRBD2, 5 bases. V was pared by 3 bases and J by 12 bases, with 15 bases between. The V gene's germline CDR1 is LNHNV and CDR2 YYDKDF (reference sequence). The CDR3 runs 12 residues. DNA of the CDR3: TGTGCCACCAGCAGTGGAGGAGTGTCTCCGTACTTC. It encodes CATSSGGVSPYF.

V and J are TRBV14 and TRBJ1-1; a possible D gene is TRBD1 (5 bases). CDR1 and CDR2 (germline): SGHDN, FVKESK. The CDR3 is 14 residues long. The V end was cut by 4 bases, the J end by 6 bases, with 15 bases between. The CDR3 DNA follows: TGTGCCAGCAGCCGTCGCCCAGCGGGGGCTGAAGCTTTCTTT. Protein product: CASSRRPAGAEAFF.

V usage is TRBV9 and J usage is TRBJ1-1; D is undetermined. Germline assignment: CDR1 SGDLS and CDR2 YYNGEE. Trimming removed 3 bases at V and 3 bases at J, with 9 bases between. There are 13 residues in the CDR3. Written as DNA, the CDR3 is TGTGCCAGCAGCGATCAAGTGGACACTGAAGCTTTCTTT. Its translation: CASSDQVDTEAFF.